A selection of T cell receptor beta chains follows, all from one sample in a study of siplizumab effects on memory and regulatory T cells. Assay: immunoSEQ multiplex PCR; the TCRdb copy retains only in-frame clones and omits some. The sample comprises roughly 100,000 clones, approximately 94% of which are singletons, and approximately 0.32% rests with the top ten. The material sequenced was CD4+ T cells sorted from blood. The receptors originated from a human donor in good health. Both conserved end residues are part of each CDR3. Each record gives: J gene, clone size, V gene, D gene, CDR3 protein, CDR3 DNA. The D gene is left open where the match is weak. A row's size may be missing; if present it is once, few, many or a size class.

>TRBJ2-7|-|TRBV5-6|-
CASSSRPVGEQYF
TGTGCCAGCAGCTCGCGACCGGTAGGAGAGCAGTACTTC
>TRBJ2-2|-|TRBV10-3|-
CAMSGSVGELFF
TGTGCCATGTCAGGATCGGTCGGGGAGCTGTTTTTT
>TRBJ1-5|few|TRBV2|-
CASSGSNQPQHF
TGTGCCAGCAGTGGTAGCAATCAGCCCCAGCATTTT
>TRBJ2-7|-|TRBV5-1|-
CASSLAVGSISYEQYF
TGCGCCAGCAGCTTGGCGGTCGGTTCCATCTCCTACGAGCAGTACTTC
>TRBJ2-5|-|TRBV6-5|-
CASSYTRRLETQYF
TGTGCCAGCAGTTATACTCGCAGGTTGGAGACCCAGTACTTC
>TRBJ1-1|-|TRBV6-4|TRBD1
CASSDGQGGNTEAFF
TGTGCCAGCAGTGATGGACAGGGGGGAAACACTGAAGCTTTCTTT
>TRBJ2-7|-|TRBV7-8|-
CASSSTRGGNHEQYF
TGTGCCAGCAGCTCCACAAGAGGGGGAAACCACGAGCAGTACTTC
>TRBJ2-7|-|TRBV7-6|-
CASSLDEGTYEQYF
TGTGCCAGCAGCTTAGATGAGGGAACCTACGAGCAGTACTTC
>TRBJ1-5|once|TRBV10-2|-
CASSEWGLSNQPQHF
TGCGCCAGCAGTGAGTGGGGGCTTAGCAATCAGCCCCAGCATTTT
>TRBJ2-7|-|TRBV19|-
CASSITGSSYEQYF
TGTGCCAGTAGTATAACAGGGTCCTCCTACGAGCAGTACTTC